This is a list of T cell receptor beta chains from one sample in a study of PD-L1 blockade in urothelial cancer. The table came from immunoSEQ multiplex PCR; TCRdb's copy has only in-frame clones and leaves some out. This table has fewer than 90,000 clones, 80% to 95% appearing once. This material consisted of PBMCs, taken around atezolizumab (anti-PD-L1) treatment. These receptors were taken from a woman of 80 years or more with urothelial cancer. CDR3s include the opening cysteine and the closing phenylalanine or tryptophan. A D gene is named only where the DNA matches it firmly. The size field is filled for only some rows; it gives once, few, many or a size class.

j_gene: TRBJ1-2
abundance: -
d_gene: -
v_gene: TRBV29-1
CDR3aa: CSVPSPSARGYTF
CDR3nt: TGCAGCGTTCCTTCCCCCTCTGCGCGTGGCTACACCTTC

j_gene: TRBJ2-2
abundance: -
d_gene: TRBD2
v_gene: TRBV7-3
CDR3aa: CASSSTSDPTGELFF
CDR3nt: TGTGCCAGCAGCTCCACTAGCGACCCCACCGGGGAGCTGTTTTTT

j_gene: TRBJ1-2
abundance: -
d_gene: -
v_gene: TRBV19
CDR3aa: CASSQNYGYTF
CDR3nt: TGTGCCAGTAGTCAGAACTATGGCTACACCTTC

j_gene: TRBJ1-5
abundance: -
d_gene: TRBD1
v_gene: TRBV27
CDR3aa: CASSSDRDVRSNQPQHF
CDR3nt: TGTGCCAGCAGTTCGGACAGGGACGTTCGTAGCAATCAGCCCCAGCATTTT

j_gene: TRBJ2-3
abundance: -
d_gene: -
v_gene: TRBV7-6
CDR3aa: CASSSGVADTQYF
CDR3nt: TGTGCCAGCAGCAGCGGAGTTGCAGATACGCAGTATTTT

j_gene: TRBJ2-3
abundance: -
d_gene: TRBD2
v_gene: TRBV5-6
CDR3aa: CASSWPGRAGITDTQYF
CDR3nt: TGTGCCAGCAGCTGGCCCGGTAGAGCGGGGATCACAGATACGCAGTATTTT

j_gene: TRBJ1-2
abundance: -
d_gene: -
v_gene: TRBV18
CDR3aa: CASSPPEISVFYGYTF
CDR3nt: TGTGCCAGCTCACCACCGGAGATATCGGTGTTCTATGGCTACACCTTC

j_gene: TRBJ2-1
abundance: -
d_gene: -
v_gene: TRBV6-5
CDR3aa: CASSYGTGGGPEQFF
CDR3nt: TGTGCCAGCAGTTATGGGACTGGGGGGGGGCCTGAGCAGTTCTTC

j_gene: TRBJ1-5
abundance: -
d_gene: -
v_gene: TRBV18
CDR3aa: CASSGQREGQPQHF
CDR3nt: TGTGCCAGCTCGGGACAAAGGGAGGGCCAGCCCCAGCATTTT

j_gene: TRBJ2-7
abundance: -
d_gene: -
v_gene: TRBV15
CDR3aa: CATSSDRWGVYEQYF
CDR3nt: TGTGCCACCAGCAGTGACAGGTGGGGCGTCTACGAGCAGTACTTC

j_gene: TRBJ1-1
abundance: -
d_gene: TRBD1
v_gene: TRBV19
CDR3aa: CASSIGRTGTGGTEAFF
CDR3nt: TGTGCCAGTAGTATAGGAAGAACCGGGACAGGGGGCACTGAAGCTTTCTTT

j_gene: TRBJ1-2
abundance: once
d_gene: -
v_gene: TRBV6-6
CDR3aa: CASRNGGGQVYGYTF
CDR3nt: TGTGCCAGCCGAAATGGGGGGGGGCAGGTCTATGGCTACACCTTC

j_gene: TRBJ2-7
abundance: -
d_gene: -
v_gene: TRBV28
CDR3aa: CASSFEGGSYEQYF
CDR3nt: TGTGCCAGCAGTTTTGAAGGGGGCTCCTACGAGCAGTACTTC

j_gene: TRBJ2-1
abundance: -
d_gene: TRBD2
v_gene: TRBV5-5
CDR3aa: CASSLRTSGNYNEQFF
CDR3nt: TGTGCCAGCAGCCTCAGGACTAGCGGGAACTACAATGAGCAGTTCTTC

j_gene: TRBJ1-1
abundance: -
d_gene: -
v_gene: TRBV2
CDR3aa: CASGPTDMNTEAFF
CDR3nt: TGTGCCAGCGGTCCGACAGATATGAACACTGAAGCTTTCTTT

j_gene: TRBJ1-2
abundance: once
d_gene: -
v_gene: TRBV5-5
CDR3aa: CASSLDSTNYGYTF
CDR3nt: TGTGCCAGCAGCTTAGACAGCACTAACTATGGCTACACCTTC

j_gene: TRBJ2-1
abundance: -
d_gene: -
v_gene: TRBV5-1
CDR3aa: CASSLVTGRPEQFF
CDR3nt: TGCGCCAGCAGCTTGGTTACGGGAAGGCCTGAGCAGTTCTTC

j_gene: TRBJ2-3
abundance: -
d_gene: -
v_gene: TRBV4-2
CDR3aa: CASSQGRGGTSVDSDTQYF
CDR3nt: TGTGCCAGCAGCCAAGGTCGAGGCGGGACCAGCGTGGATTCAGATACGCAGTATTTT

j_gene: TRBJ2-7
abundance: -
d_gene: -
v_gene: TRBV5-4
CDR3aa: CASSSRVNSEQYF
CDR3nt: TGTGCCAGCAGCTCCCGGGTTAACTCCGAGCAGTACTTC

j_gene: TRBJ1-5
abundance: -
d_gene: TRBD1
v_gene: TRBV28
CDR3aa: CASSLGRGLNQPQHF
CDR3nt: TGTGCCAGCAGTTTAGGCAGGGGGCTGAATCAGCCCCAGCATTTT

j_gene: TRBJ2-5
abundance: -
d_gene: TRBD1
v_gene: TRBV5-1
CDR3aa: CASSEGQVGETQYF
CDR3nt: TGCGCCAGCAGCGAAGGACAGGTTGGGGAGACCCAGTACTTC

j_gene: TRBJ1-2
abundance: -
d_gene: TRBD1
v_gene: TRBV5-1
CDR3aa: CASSAGQGSEDGYTF
CDR3nt: TGCGCCAGCAGCGCGGGACAGGGGAGTGAGGATGGCTACACCTTC

j_gene: TRBJ2-5
abundance: -
d_gene: -
v_gene: TRBV18
CDR3aa: CASSQSSGTQYF
CDR3nt: TGTGCCAGCTCACAGTCCAGTGGGACCCAGTACTTC